Reported below is one T cell receptor beta chain. The antigen is not known. The data are from a study of T cells after yellow fever vaccination. This CDR3 spans 12 amino acids. Deletions cut 2 bases from V and 3 bases from J, with 4 bases between. Making TCR cDNA involved 5'RACE template switching, which added UMIs and a universal primer site. TCRdb re-called the 5' RACE reads through MiXCR, storing one row per CDR3 protein. In the table there are a few hundred thousand distinct CDR3 sequences, approximately 4% of which are singletons. Points from the study as a whole: The appearance of a small share of clonotypes in both CD4 and CD8 compartments was observed. Most clones from primary vaccination resurfaced after the booster (around 97% CD4, around 91% CD8).

This receptor was identified in a young man who received the YFV17D yellow fever vaccine. Sequences were derived from PBMCs, sampled 5 days after the yellow fever booster vaccination. The chain carries TRBV12-3 or TRBV12-4 and TRBJ1-1; D gene uncertain. In nucleotides, the CDR3 is TGTGCCAGCAGTTTATCCTACACTGAAGCTTTCTTT. Translated, it gives CASSLSYTEAFF.